The clone carrying this T cell receptor (beta chain) was detected only a few times. What it binds is not known. CDR1 is SNHLY and CDR2 is FYNNEI in the germline V gene. The length of the CDR3 is 11 residues. V was trimmed by 6 bases and J by 7 bases, leaving 6 bases between them. cDNA synthesis used the whole RNA isolate, giving expressed TCRB sequences. The assay was immunoSEQ multiplex PCR, and TCRdb's table has in-frame clones only and misses some. The table includes fewer than 900,000 clones, around a sixth detected once. The data belong to a study of beta chain features in type 1 diabetes. General study findings and limits: In comparison with healthy donors, patients had naive, central memory and Treg TCRB repertoires that appeared more similar.

The sequencing input was naive CD4+ T cells from blood. The receptor's source is a woman in her late teens or twenties in good health. This chain connects TRBV2 to TRBJ2-2; D is possibly TRBD2 (5 bases). In DNA, the CDR3 is TGTGCCAGCAGACTAGGCGGGGAGCTGTTTTTT. Its protein product is CASRLGGELFF.